This T cell receptor beta chain was sequenced for a study of radiotherapy plus CTLA-4 blockade in lung cancer. Study-wide points: Alongside interferon-beta, early blood T cell clone dynamics were reportedly the best predictor of response. In blood, tumor-derived TCR clones expanded after radiotherapy plus ipilimumab.

The germline V gene encodes CDR1 SEHNR and CDR2 FQNEAQ (reference sequence). The CDR3 loop spans 18 amino acids. V lost 5 bases to trimming and J lost 0 bases, with 20 bases between them. As regards this clone: Antigen: not known.

Focal radiation and CTLA-4 blockade (ipilimumab) were tested in chemo-refractory metastatic non-small-cell lung cancer patients. Profiling relied on immunoSEQ multiplex PCR, and the TCRdb table lists in-frame clones only, not all of them. Of approximately 60,000 clones detected, approximately 75% appear once; the ten largest clones hold 4.4%. Sample: peripheral blood, taken from a patient treated with radiotherapy plus ipilimumab. The clonotype was recovered from a human donor with non-small cell lung cancer who had a complete response to radiotherapy plus ipilimumab. This chain links TRBV7-9 with TRBJ2-1; TRBD1 or TRBD2 may be the D gene (5 bases each). In DNA form, the CDR3 reads TGTGCCAGCAGCGTACCCTCGGGATCAGGGAGCTCCTACAATGAGCAGTTCTTC. This translates into CASSVPSGSGSSYNEQFF.